Reported below is one T cell receptor beta chain. Per germline, CDR1 LGHNA and CDR2 YSLEER. The CDR3 has 14 residues. Trimming left V 4 bases short and J 4 bases short, with 10 bases between. The data belong to a study of technical replicates of blood from a handful of donors. TCRdb's copy holds only in-frame clones and misses some; the assay was immunoSEQ multiplex PCR. The data hold about 72,000 clones, with roughly 92% observed a single time. The sequenced sample consisted of T cells isolated from PBMCs. The receptor was isolated from a human donor in good health. The V call is TRBV4-3, the J call TRBJ1-4; D is ambiguous. This chain's CDR3 is CASSRLLGNEKLFF. The DNA of the CDR3 is TGCGCCAGCAGCCGACTCCTTGGTAATGAAAAACTGTTTTTT.